A single sample is the source of the 24 T cell receptor beta chains below, sequenced in a study of technical replicates of blood from several donors. TCRdb's copy holds only in-frame clones and misses some; the assay was immunoSEQ multiplex PCR. This table holds 75,000 to 95,000 clones, 95% found once. The sequencing sample was made of T cells isolated from PBMCs. Every receptor here comes from a human donor in good health.

The chain carries TRBV19 and TRBJ1-2, with 9 bases lining up with TRBD1. CDR1 and CDR2 from the germline V gene are LNHDA and SQIVND (reference sequence). This CDR3 spans 15 amino acids. The J segment lost 4 bases and the V segment lost 5 bases, leaving 8 bases of the junction unmatched. The CDR3 DNA follows: TGTGCCAGTAGTGCACAGGGGGCGTTTGTCTATGGCTACACCTTC. Translating it yields CASSAQGAFVYGYTF. The full variable domain, with the rest looked up from reference TRBV19 and TRBJ1-2, is DGGITQSPKYLFRKEGQNVTLSCEQNLNHDAMYWYRQDPGQGLRLIYYSQIVNDFQKGDIAEGYSVSREKKESFPLTVTSAQKNPTAFYLCASSAQGAFVYGYTFGSGTRLTVV.

This sequence joins TRBV7-9 and TRBJ2-3; 15 bases line up with TRBD2. The trim removed 3 bases at V and 0 bases at J, leaving 4 bases unmatched. CDR1 is SEHNR and CDR2 is FQNEAQ in the germline V gene (reference sequence). The CDR3 spans 18 residues. CDR3 DNA: TGTGCCAGCAGCTTTTTAGGACTAGCGGGGGGGAGCACAGATACGCAGTATTTT. Protein: CASSFLGLAGGSTDTQYF.

This rearrangement joins TRBV6-5 to TRBJ1-6; no clear D gene. This CDR3 is built from 13 residues. Trimming cost V 5 bases and J 7 bases, with 9 bases left between them. Germline assignment: CDR1 MNHEY and CDR2 SVGAGI. CDR3 DNA: TGTGCCAGCAGTGCGGTCATAAATTCACCCCTCCACTTT. This codes for CASSAVINSPLHF.

The CDR3 nucleotides are TGTGCCAGCAGCTTATCCCTAGCAGGGGTCCTTTCCTCTGGAAACACCATATATTTT. Translating gives CASSLSLAGVLSSGNTIYF. The chain links TRBV7-9 to TRBJ1-3; D might be TRBD1 (6 bases). Germline CDR1 is SEHNR and CDR2 is FQNEAQ (reference sequence). The ends were cut back, 2 bases at V and 0 bases at J, with 20 bases in the middle. This CDR3 has 19 residues.

The chain employs TRBV27 and TRBJ2-2, with 15 bases aligning to TRBD2. Germline assignment: CDR1 MNHEY and CDR2 SMNVEV (reference sequence). V gave up 3 bases and J gave up 3 bases; unmatched junction bases: 8. This CDR3 has 19 residues. CDR3 residues: CASSFYGLAGGGYTGELFF. The CDR3 nucleotides read TGTGCCAGCAGTTTCTACGGACTAGCGGGAGGGGGGTACACCGGGGAGCTGTTTTTT.

This chain links TRBV6-5 with TRBJ1-4; D is perhaps TRBD1 (6 bases). This CDR3 is 14 amino acids long. Per the germline V gene, CDR1 is MNHEY and CDR2 is SVGAGI. V dropped 7 bases and J dropped 7 bases, with 16 bases sitting between them. The CDR3 sequence is CASTGGRSSEKLFF. CDR3 coding DNA: TGTGCCAGCACTGGGGGCAGATCGAGTGAAAAACTGTTTTTT.

The CDR3 here is CASSLYGGETQYF. The DNA for the CDR3 is TGTGCCAGCAGCCTATACGGGGGAGAGACCCAGTACTTC. The gene calls are TRBV6-5 and TRBJ2-5, with D perhaps TRBD2 (6 bases). Trimming removed 6 bases from V and 4 bases from J, with 12 bases in between. The V gene's germline CDR1 is MNHEY and CDR2 SVGAGI. The CDR3 has 13 residues.

The chain recombines TRBV14 with TRBJ2-3; maybe TRBD2 (7 bases). The length of the CDR3 is 16 residues. Trimming pared 4 bases from V and 1 base from J, leaving 15 bases between. Germline V lookup: CDR1 SGHDN, CDR2 FVKESK. CDR3 loop: CASSPGGLPRTDTQYF. In DNA, the CDR3 is TGTGCCAGCAGCCCCGGGGGGCTACCCCGCACAGATACGCAGTATTTT.

The chain carries TRBV5-1 and TRBJ2-2, with 7 nucleotides matching TRBD2. This CDR3 region has 16 residues. The germline gives CDR1 SGHRS, CDR2 YFSETQ. Trimming cost V 2 bases and J 5 bases; bases outside gene matches: 9. The CDR3 DNA sequence: TGCGCCAGCAGCTTTGAGGGAGGGTTAAGGACCGGGGAGCTGTTTTTT. Protein: CASSFEGGLRTGELFF.

This clone appeared once. This chain uses TRBV11-3 with TRBJ2-7, with a possible D match to TRBD2 (5 bases). V was clipped by 0 bases and J by 3 bases, with 12 bases between them. The CDR3 is 15 residues long. Germline loops: CDR1 SGHNT, CDR2 YENEEA. The CDR3 loop is CASSLDTGSGYEQYF. Here the CDR3 DNA reads TGTGCCAGCAGCTTAGATACGGGGTCGGGCTACGAGCAGTACTTC.

In its sample, this clone was seen once. The chain employs TRBV6-5 and TRBJ2-1, with 10 bases matching TRBD2. Germline CDR1 is MNHEY and CDR2 is SVGAGI. V lost 2 bases to trimming and J lost 5 bases; unmatched junction nucleotides: 6. CDR3 length equals 16 residues. Here the CDR3 DNA reads TGTGCCAGCAGTTACAGCTTAACTAGCGGGGACAATGAGCAGTTCTTC. This encodes CASSYSLTSGDNEQFF.

The chain recombines TRBV27 with TRBJ2-1; D gene unclear. Germline values: CDR1 MNHEY, CDR2 SMNVEV (reference sequence). Trimming took 6 bases from V and 4 from J, leaving 13 bases between them. This CDR3 contains 14 residues. The chain's CDR3 is CASRGALKYNEQFF. CDR3 sequence (DNA): TGTGCCAGCAGGGGCGCCCTAAAATACAATGAGCAGTTCTTC.

This rearrangement joins TRBV5-6 to TRBJ2-4; possibly TRBD2 for D (5 bases). The CDR3 totals 15 residues. The germline CDR1 and CDR2 sequences are SGHDT and YYEEEE. V shed 1 base and J shed 5 bases, with 13 bases lying between them. As DNA, the CDR3 is TGTGCCAGCAGCTTGATACTAGTCCCGGAAAACATTCAGTACTTC. Its translation: CASSLILVPENIQYF. Based on the CDR3 plus reference TRBV5-6 and TRBJ2-4, the full variable domain is DAGVTQSPTHLIKTRGQQVTLRCSPKSGHDTVSWYQQALGQGPQFIFQYYEEEERQRGNFPDRFSGHQFPNYSSELNVNALLLGDSALYLCASSLILVPENIQYFGAGTRLSVL.

V gene TRBV6-1 combines with J gene TRBJ1-2; D remains ambiguous. Germline lookup yields CDR1 MNHNS and CDR2 SASEGT. Trimming stripped 0 bases from V and 4 bases from J, with 12 bases between. The CDR3 contains 15 residues. The chain's CDR3 is CASSEASEGLYGYTF. CDR3 DNA: TGTGCCAGCAGTGAAGCGAGCGAAGGTCTCTATGGCTACACCTTC.

This clone was counted once. The CDR3 nucleotides read TGTGCCAGCAGCCTCTCCTGGGGCCGCTTCACAGATACGCAGTATTTT. It translates to CASSLSWGRFTDTQYF. The V and J genes are TRBV14 and TRBJ2-3; TRBD1 is a possible D gene (5 bases). Germline CDR1 SGHDN, CDR2 FVKESK. V dropped 4 bases and J dropped 2 bases, with 16 bases sitting between them. This CDR3 contains 16 residues.

V and J are TRBV6-1 and TRBJ2-7, with 9 bases fitting TRBD2. CDR3 length: 16 residues. V was pared by 4 bases and J by 3 bases, with 10 bases of the junction left unmatched. Germline CDR1 and CDR2: MNHNS and SASEGT. CDR3 coding DNA: TGTGCCAGCAGTGGGGGTAGCGGGAGCGGTTACTACGAGCAGTACTTC. Amino acid sequence: CASSGGSGSGYYEQYF.

V is TRBV5-1 and J is TRBJ1-3; no reliable D call. The CDR3 is 14 amino acids. Germline CDR1 is SGHRS and CDR2 is YFSETQ. Trimming took 3 bases from V and 2 from J, leaving 9 bases between them. Here the CDR3 reads CASSSENPGNTIYF. The CDR3, as DNA: TGCGCCAGCAGCTCGGAGAACCCTGGAAACACCATATATTTT.

The genes are TRBV2 and TRBJ2-2; D uncertain. Germline values: CDR1 SNHLY, CDR2 FYNNEI. The V gene lost 6 bases and the J gene lost 5 bases, with 10 bases spanning the gap. CDR3 length: 13 residues. The CDR3 loop is CASSADLTGELFF. The CDR3, as DNA: TGTGCCAGCAGCGCGGATCTAACCGGGGAGCTGTTTTTT.

This rearrangement joins TRBV13 to TRBJ2-7; D call uncertain. Germline CDR1 is PRHDT and CDR2 is FYEKMQ (reference sequence). V lost 0 bases, J lost 3 bases, and 9 bases lay in between. CDR3 length equals 14 residues. The DNA for the CDR3 is TGTGCCAGCAGCTTAGGGGCAGGTCGCTACGAGCAGTACTTC. Its translation: CASSLGAGRYEQYF.

The J gene is TRBJ1-2, the V gene TRBV12-1; whether TRBD1, the table's D call, matches the DNA was not checked. TRBV12-1 is marked as a pseudogene. The CDR3 contains 18 residues. CDR3 residues: CASSFARFRDSVSYGYTF. CDR3 in DNA: TGTGCCAGCAGCTTTGCGAGATTTAGGGACAGCGTTTCGTATGGCTACACCTTC.

The chain has TRBV5-1 and TRBJ2-1; TRBD1 agrees at 7 bases. V shed 0 bases, J shed 4 bases, and the junction held 13 bases outside the gene matches. The CDR3 covers 18 residues. Germline-derived CDR1 and CDR2 are SGHRS and YFSETQ. This CDR3 is CASSLVFGGTDTYNEQFF. In nucleotides, the CDR3 is TGCGCCAGCAGCTTGGTTTTCGGTGGGACAGATACATACAATGAGCAGTTCTTC.

The chain joins TRBV14 to TRBJ2-1; no firm D call. V was shortened by 0 bases and J by 2 bases, with 8 bases between the two germline ends. The CDR3 runs 15 residues. Germline-derived CDR1 and CDR2 are SGHDN and FVKESK. The CDR3 loop is CASSQEVTAYNEQFF. In DNA, the CDR3 is TGTGCCAGCAGCCAAGAAGTTACAGCCTACAATGAGCAGTTCTTC.

This rearrangement joins TRBV19 to TRBJ2-6; D perhaps matches TRBD1 (6 bases). With 4 bases removed from V and 0 bases from J, the gap between germline ends came to 19 bases. The CDR3 is 19 residues long. The V gene's germline CDR1 is LNHDA and CDR2 SQIVND (reference sequence). The CDR3 loop is CASSRQGPLPSSGANVLTF. CDR3 bases: TGTGCCAGTAGTAGGCAGGGGCCCCTTCCTAGCTCTGGGGCCAACGTCCTGACTTTC.

The chain joins TRBV7-2 to TRBJ1-2; 11 bases map to TRBD1. Germline CDR1 reads SGHTA; CDR2 reads FQGNSA. CDR3 length equals 14 residues. The junction had 1 base not matched to a gene; V was cut back by 3 bases and J by 4 bases. The CDR3 nucleotides are TGTGCCAGCAGCTTGGGACAGGGGGGCTATGGCTACACCTTC. Its protein product is CASSLGQGGYGYTF.